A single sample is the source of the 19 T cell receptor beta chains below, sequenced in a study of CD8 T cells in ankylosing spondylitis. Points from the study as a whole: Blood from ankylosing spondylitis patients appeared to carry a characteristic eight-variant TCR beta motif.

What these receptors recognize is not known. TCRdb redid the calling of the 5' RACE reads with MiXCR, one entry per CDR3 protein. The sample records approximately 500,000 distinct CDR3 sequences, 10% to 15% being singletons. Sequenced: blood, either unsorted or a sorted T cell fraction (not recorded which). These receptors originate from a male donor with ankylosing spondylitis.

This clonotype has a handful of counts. The CDR3 sequence is CSVVRNSLRYNTEAFF. The DNA for the CDR3 is TGCAGCGTTGTTAGGAACAGCCTACGCTATAACACTGAAGCTTTCTTT. V usage is TRBV29-1 and J usage is TRBJ1-1; D is undetermined. Germline V gene lookup returns CDR1 SQVTM and CDR2 ANQGSEA. V lost 4 bases and J 2 bases, leaving 20 bases between the germline ends. The CDR3 totals 16 residues. Full variable domain (missing parts from reference TRBV29-1 and TRBJ1-1): SAVISQKPSRDICQRGTSLTIQCQVDSQVTMMFWYRQQPGQSLTLIATANQGSEATYESGFVIDKFPISRPNLTFSTLTVSNMSPEDSSIYLCSVVRNSLRYNTEAFFGQGTRLTVV.

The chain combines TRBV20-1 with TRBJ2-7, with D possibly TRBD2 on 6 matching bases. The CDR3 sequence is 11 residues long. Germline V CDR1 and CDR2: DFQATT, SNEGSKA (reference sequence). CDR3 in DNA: TGCAGCCCTAGCGTCGCCTACGAGCAGTACTTC. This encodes CSPSVAYEQYF.

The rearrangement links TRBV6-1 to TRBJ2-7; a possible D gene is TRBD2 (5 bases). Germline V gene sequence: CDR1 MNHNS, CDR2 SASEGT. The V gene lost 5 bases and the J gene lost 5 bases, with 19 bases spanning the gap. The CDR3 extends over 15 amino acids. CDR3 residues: CASSIKRQPRDEQYF. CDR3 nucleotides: TGTGCCAGCAGTATAAAGCGGCAGCCACGGGACGAGCAGTACTTC.

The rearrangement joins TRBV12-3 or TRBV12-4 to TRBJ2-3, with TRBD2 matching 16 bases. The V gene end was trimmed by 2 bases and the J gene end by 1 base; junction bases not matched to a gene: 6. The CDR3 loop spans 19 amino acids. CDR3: CASSLSLGLAGGGTDTQYF. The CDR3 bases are TGTGCCAGCAGTTTAAGTCTGGGACTAGCGGGAGGGGGCACAGATACGCAGTATTTT.

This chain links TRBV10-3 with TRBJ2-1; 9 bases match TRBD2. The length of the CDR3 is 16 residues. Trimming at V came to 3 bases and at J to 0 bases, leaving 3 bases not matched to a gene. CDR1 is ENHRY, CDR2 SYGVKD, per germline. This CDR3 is CAISDNSGSSYNEQFF. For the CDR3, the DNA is TGTGCCATCAGTGATAATAGCGGGAGCTCCTACAATGAGCAGTTCTTC.

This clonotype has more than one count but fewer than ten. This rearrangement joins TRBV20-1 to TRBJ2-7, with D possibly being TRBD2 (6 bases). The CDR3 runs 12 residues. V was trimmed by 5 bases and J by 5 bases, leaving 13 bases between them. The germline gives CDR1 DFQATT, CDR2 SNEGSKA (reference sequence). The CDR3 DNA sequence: TGCAGTGCTGGTGGAGGGTTGAACGAGCAGTACTTC. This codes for CSAGGGLNEQYF.

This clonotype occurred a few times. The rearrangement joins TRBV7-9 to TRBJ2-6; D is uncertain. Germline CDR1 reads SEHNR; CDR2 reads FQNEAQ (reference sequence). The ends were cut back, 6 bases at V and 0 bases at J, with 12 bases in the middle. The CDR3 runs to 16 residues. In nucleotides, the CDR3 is TGTGCCAGCAGGCCTGACGGAGTCTCTGGGGCCAACGTCCTGACTTTC. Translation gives CASRPDGVSGANVLTF. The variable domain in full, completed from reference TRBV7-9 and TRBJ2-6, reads DTGVSQNPRHKITKRGQNVTFRCDPISEHNRLYWYRQTLGQGPEFLTYFQNEAQLEKSRLLSDRFSAERPKGSFSTLEIQRTEQGDSAMYLCASRPDGVSGANVLTFGAGSRLTVL.

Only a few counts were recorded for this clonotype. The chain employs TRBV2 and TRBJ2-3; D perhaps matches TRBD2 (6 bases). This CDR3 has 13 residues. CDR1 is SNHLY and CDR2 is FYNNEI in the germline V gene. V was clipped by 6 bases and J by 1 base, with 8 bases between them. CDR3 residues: CASRRDGTDTQYF. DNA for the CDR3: TGTGCCAGCAGGCGGGATGGCACAGATACGCAGTATTTT.

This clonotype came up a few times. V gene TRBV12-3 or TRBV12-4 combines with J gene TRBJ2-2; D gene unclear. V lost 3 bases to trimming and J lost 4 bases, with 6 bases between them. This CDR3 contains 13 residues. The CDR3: CASSFVVTGELFF. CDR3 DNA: TGTGCCAGCAGTTTTGTCGTCACCGGGGAGCTGTTTTTT.

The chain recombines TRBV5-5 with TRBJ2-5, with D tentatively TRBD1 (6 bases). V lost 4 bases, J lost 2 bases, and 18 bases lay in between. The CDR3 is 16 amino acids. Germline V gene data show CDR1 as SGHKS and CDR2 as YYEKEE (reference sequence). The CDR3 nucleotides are TGTGCCAGCAGCCTGTATCAGGGGCCCCCACAAGAGACCCAGTACTTC. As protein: CASSLYQGPPQETQYF.

CDR3 residues: CASSESRTGGGGELFF. The DNA of the CDR3 is TGTGCCAGCAGCGAGTCTCGAACGGGGGGCGGAGGGGAGCTGTTTTTT. The chain is built from TRBV12-3 or TRBV12-4 and TRBJ2-2, with TRBD2 as a possible D gene (7 bases). CDR3 size: 16 residues. V was clipped by 6 bases and J by 8 bases, with 22 bases between them.

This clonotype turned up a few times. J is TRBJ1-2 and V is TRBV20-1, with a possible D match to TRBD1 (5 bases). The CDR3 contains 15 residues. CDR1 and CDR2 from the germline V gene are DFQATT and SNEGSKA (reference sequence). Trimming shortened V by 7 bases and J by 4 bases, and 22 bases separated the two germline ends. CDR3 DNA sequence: TGCAGTGTCCGCCGACTTCAACAGGCTCTCTATGGCTACACCTTC. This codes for CSVRRLQQALYGYTF.

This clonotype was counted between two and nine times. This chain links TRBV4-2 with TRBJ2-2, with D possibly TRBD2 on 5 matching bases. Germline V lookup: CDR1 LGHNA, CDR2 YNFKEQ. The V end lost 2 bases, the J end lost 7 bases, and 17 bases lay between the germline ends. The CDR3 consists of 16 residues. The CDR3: CASSQMDSSLVGELFF. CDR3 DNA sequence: TGTGCCAGCAGCCAAATGGACTCTTCATTGGTCGGGGAGCTGTTTTTT.

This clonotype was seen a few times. The CDR3 loop reads CASSEFRLPNEKLFF. The CDR3 region has the DNA TGTGCCAGCAGTGAATTTCGACTTCCTAATGAAAAACTGTTTTTT. The chain is built from TRBV25-1 and TRBJ1-4; D not certain. The CDR3 has 15 residues. Germline CDR1 reads MGHDK; CDR2 reads SYGVNS. Trimming cost V 1 base and J 3 bases, with 9 bases left between them.

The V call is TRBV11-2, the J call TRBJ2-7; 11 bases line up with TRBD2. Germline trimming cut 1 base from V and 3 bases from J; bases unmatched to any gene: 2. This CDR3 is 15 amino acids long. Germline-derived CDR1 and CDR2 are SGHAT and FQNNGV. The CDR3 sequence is CASSLGGTSGYEQYV. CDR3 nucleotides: TGTGCCAGCAGCTTAGGAGGGACTAGCGGCTACGAGCAGTACGTC.

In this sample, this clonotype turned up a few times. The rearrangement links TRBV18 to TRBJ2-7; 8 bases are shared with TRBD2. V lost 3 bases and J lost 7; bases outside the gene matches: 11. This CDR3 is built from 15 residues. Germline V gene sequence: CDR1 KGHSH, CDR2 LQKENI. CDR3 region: CASSPRAGGHREQYF. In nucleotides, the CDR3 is TGTGCCAGCTCACCTCGGGCGGGAGGACACCGGGAGCAGTACTTC.

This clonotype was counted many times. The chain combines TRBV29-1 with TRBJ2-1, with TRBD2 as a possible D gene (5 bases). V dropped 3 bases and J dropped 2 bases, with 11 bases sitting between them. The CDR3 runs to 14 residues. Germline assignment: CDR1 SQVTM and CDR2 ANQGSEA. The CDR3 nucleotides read TGCAGCGTTGACCTAGCAACTACCTACAATGAGCAGTTCTTC. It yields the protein CSVDLATTYNEQFF.

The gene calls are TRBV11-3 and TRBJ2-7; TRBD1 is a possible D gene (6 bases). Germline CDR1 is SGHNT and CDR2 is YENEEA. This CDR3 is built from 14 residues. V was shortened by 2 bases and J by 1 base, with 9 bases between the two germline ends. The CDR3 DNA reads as TGTGCCAGCAGCTTACGGGACATTTCCTACGAGCAGTACGTC. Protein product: CASSLRDISYEQYV.

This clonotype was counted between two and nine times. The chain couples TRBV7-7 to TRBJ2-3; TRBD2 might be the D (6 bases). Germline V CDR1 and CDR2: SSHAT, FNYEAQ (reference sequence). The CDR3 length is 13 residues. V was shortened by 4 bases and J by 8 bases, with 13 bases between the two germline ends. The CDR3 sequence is CASSSDRESTQYF. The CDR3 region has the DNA TGTGCCAGCAGCTCTGATCGGGAGAGTACGCAGTATTTT.